The 16 T cell receptor beta chains presented below share a single source sample, sequenced in a study of T cell responses to AZD1222 COVID-19 vaccine. Measured with immunoSEQ multiplex PCR; TCRdb has only the in-frame clones, and not every one. The sample records 90,000 to 150,000 clones, about 88% being singletons. The sample was peripheral blood, taken 28 days after the second AZD1222 dose. All receptors come from an adult who received the AZD1222 COVID-19 vaccine.

This clone has a handful of counts. This same CDR3 is encoded by further DNA sequences in the sample. This chain joins TRBV4-2 and TRBJ1-1; unclear D gene. The CDR3 extends over 14 amino acids. With 1 base removed from V and 1 base from J, the gap between germline ends came to 7 bases. Germline CDR1 is LGHNA and CDR2 is YNFKEQ. The CDR3 nucleotides are TGTGCCAGCAGCCAAGGGACGACGAACACTGAAGCTTTCTTT. Translation: CASSQGTTNTEAFF.

The V and J genes are TRBV28 and TRBJ2-7; no clear D gene. This CDR3 has 13 amino acids. V was pared by 2 bases and J by 6 bases, with 11 bases between. Germline V gene sequence: CDR1 MDHEN, CDR2 SYDVKM. The CDR3: CASSLGQFGEQYF. The DNA of the CDR3 is TGTGCCAGCAGTTTAGGTCAGTTTGGCGAGCAGTACTTC. Full variable domain (outside the CDR3, taken from reference TRBV28 and TRBJ2-7): DVKVTQSSRYLVKRTGEKVFLECVQDMDHENMFWYRQDPGLGLRLIYFSYDVKMKEKGDIPEGYSVSREKKERFSLILESASTNQTSMYLCASSLGQFGEQYFGPGTRLTVT.

This chain joins TRBV5-5 and TRBJ1-2, with D tentatively TRBD1 (5 bases). V lost 2 bases and J lost 8, with 13 bases in between. Germline V gene lookup returns CDR1 SGHKS and CDR2 YYEKEE (reference sequence). CDR3 length: 13 amino acids. The CDR3 coding sequence is TGTGCCAGCAGCTTACCTGGGTGGGGCGGCTACACCTTC. This gives the protein CASSLPGWGGYTF.

This clone was seen a few times. This rearrangement joins TRBV20-1 to TRBJ2-1; D is undetermined. Trimming took 3 bases from V and 10 from J, leaving 7 bases between them. The CDR3 has 10 residues. Germline lookup yields CDR1 DFQATT and CDR2 SNEGSKA (reference sequence). This CDR3 reads CSASKREQFF. The CDR3 bases are TGCAGTGCTAGCAAGAGAGAGCAGTTCTTC.

The chain uses TRBV29-1 and TRBJ2-7; D ambiguous. CDR3 size: 13 residues. Trimming removed 5 bases at V and 0 bases at J, with 11 bases between. CDR1 and CDR2 (germline): SQVTM, ANQGSEA. The CDR3 sequence is CSVIDWSSYEQYF. CDR3 coding DNA: TGCAGCGTTATCGACTGGAGCTCCTACGAGCAGTACTTC.

The chain is built from TRBV23-1 and TRBJ1-5; TRBD1 is a possible D gene (5 bases). TRBV23-1 is given ORF status, its function remaining uncertain. V was trimmed by 0 bases and J by 0 bases, leaving 6 bases between them. The CDR3 extends over 15 amino acids. The CDR3 DNA is TGCGCCAGCAGTCAATCCGACAGTAGCAATCAGCCCCAGCATTTT. It codes for CASSQSDSSNQPQHF.

The chain combines TRBV7-9 with TRBJ1-2, with 7 nucleotides matching TRBD1. CDR3 size: 13 residues. Germline CDR1 is SEHNR and CDR2 is FQNEAQ (reference sequence). V shed 6 bases, J shed 5 bases, and the junction held 6 bases outside the gene matches. The CDR3 loop is CASSPRQGYGYTF. As DNA, the CDR3 is TGTGCCAGCAGTCCACGACAGGGTTATGGCTACACCTTC.

This chain connects TRBV21-1 to TRBJ1-4; whether TRBD1, the table's D call, matches the DNA was not checked. TRBV21-1 is deemed a pseudogene. CDR3 length equals 19 residues. CDR3 nucleotide sequence: TGTGCCAGCAGCCCCCAACCCCCCTATTTAGTAGGGGGTGAGGAAAAACTGTTTTTT. Protein: CASSPQPPYLVGGEEKLFF.

V is TRBV5-4 and J is TRBJ2-7, with no clear D. The germline V and J ends were trimmed by 0 bases and 5 bases, with 9 bases remaining between them. Per the germline V gene, CDR1 is SGHNT and CDR2 is YYREEE (reference sequence). The CDR3 has 13 amino acids. This chain's CDR3 is CASSLGHSNEQYF. The CDR3 DNA sequence: TGTGCCAGCAGCTTGGGACATTCGAACGAGCAGTACTTC.

The table lists this clone with a few counts. The chain has TRBV19 and TRBJ1-6; D uncertain. The V gene lost 1 base and the J gene lost 7 bases, with 11 bases spanning the gap. CDR1 LNHDA and CDR2 SQIVND come from the germline V gene (reference sequence). The CDR3 runs 15 residues. In nucleotides, the CDR3 is TGTGCCAGTAGTATAGGGCCGGACGGAAATTCACCCCTCCACTTT. Amino acids: CASSIGPDGNSPLHF.

The chain couples TRBV18 to TRBJ2-4, with 13 bases matching TRBD2. Germline assignment: CDR1 KGHSH and CDR2 LQKENI. The trim removed 6 bases at V and 5 bases at J, leaving 4 bases unmatched. The CDR3 length is 15 residues. CDR3 in amino acids: CASSPGLAGENIQYF. CDR3 sequence (DNA): TGTGCCAGCTCCCCCGGACTAGCGGGGGAAAACATTCAGTACTTC.

The V and J genes are TRBV9 and TRBJ1-3; 9 bases align to TRBD1. The V gene's germline CDR1 is SGDLS and CDR2 YYNGEE. V trimming: 4 bases; J trimming: 3 bases; junction bases outside the gene matches: 8. CDR3 size: 16 residues. CDR3 amino acids: CASSPGTGWDGNTIYF. The CDR3 DNA reads as TGTGCCAGCAGCCCTGGGACAGGGTGGGATGGAAACACCATATATTTT.

This chain joins TRBV5-8 and TRBJ2-6; D not certain. CDR1 and CDR2 from the germline V gene are SGHTS and YDEGEE. V lost 7 bases and J lost 1, with 18 bases in between. CDR3 size: 17 residues. The CDR3 DNA reads as TGTGCCAGCCCAAGGCGTTTAAGCCTTTCTGGGGCCAACGTCCTGACTTTC. Its translation is CASPRRLSLSGANVLTF.

This chain uses TRBV4-2 with TRBJ2-1; D may be TRBD2 (7 bases). The V gene's germline CDR1 is LGHNA and CDR2 YNFKEQ. This CDR3 contains 16 residues. Trimming removed 0 bases from V and 4 bases from J, with 13 bases in between. The CDR3 loop is CASSQDLGGAYNEQFF. The DNA of the CDR3 is TGTGCCAGCAGCCAAGATTTGGGGGGGGCGTACAATGAGCAGTTCTTC.

V and J are TRBV6-6 and TRBJ1-1; 9 bases match TRBD1. The germline gives CDR1 MNHNY, CDR2 SVGAGI (reference sequence). Trimming at V came to 2 bases and at J to 3 bases, leaving 4 bases not matched to a gene. The CDR3 is 15 residues long. The CDR3 loop reads CASSYGGQGYTEAFF. The CDR3 nucleotides are TGTGCCAGCAGTTACGGGGGACAGGGATACACTGAAGCTTTCTTT.

The V call is TRBV14, the J call TRBJ1-2, with 9 bases identical to TRBD1. The CDR3 length is 18 residues. Germline trimming cut 4 bases from V and 4 bases from J; bases unmatched to any gene: 16. Germline CDR1 and CDR2: SGHDN and FVKESK. The DNA of the CDR3 is TGTGCCAGCAGCCTTAAACCGCGGACAGGGGCTTTTAGCTATGGCTACACCTTC. Encoded protein: CASSLKPRTGAFSYGYTF.